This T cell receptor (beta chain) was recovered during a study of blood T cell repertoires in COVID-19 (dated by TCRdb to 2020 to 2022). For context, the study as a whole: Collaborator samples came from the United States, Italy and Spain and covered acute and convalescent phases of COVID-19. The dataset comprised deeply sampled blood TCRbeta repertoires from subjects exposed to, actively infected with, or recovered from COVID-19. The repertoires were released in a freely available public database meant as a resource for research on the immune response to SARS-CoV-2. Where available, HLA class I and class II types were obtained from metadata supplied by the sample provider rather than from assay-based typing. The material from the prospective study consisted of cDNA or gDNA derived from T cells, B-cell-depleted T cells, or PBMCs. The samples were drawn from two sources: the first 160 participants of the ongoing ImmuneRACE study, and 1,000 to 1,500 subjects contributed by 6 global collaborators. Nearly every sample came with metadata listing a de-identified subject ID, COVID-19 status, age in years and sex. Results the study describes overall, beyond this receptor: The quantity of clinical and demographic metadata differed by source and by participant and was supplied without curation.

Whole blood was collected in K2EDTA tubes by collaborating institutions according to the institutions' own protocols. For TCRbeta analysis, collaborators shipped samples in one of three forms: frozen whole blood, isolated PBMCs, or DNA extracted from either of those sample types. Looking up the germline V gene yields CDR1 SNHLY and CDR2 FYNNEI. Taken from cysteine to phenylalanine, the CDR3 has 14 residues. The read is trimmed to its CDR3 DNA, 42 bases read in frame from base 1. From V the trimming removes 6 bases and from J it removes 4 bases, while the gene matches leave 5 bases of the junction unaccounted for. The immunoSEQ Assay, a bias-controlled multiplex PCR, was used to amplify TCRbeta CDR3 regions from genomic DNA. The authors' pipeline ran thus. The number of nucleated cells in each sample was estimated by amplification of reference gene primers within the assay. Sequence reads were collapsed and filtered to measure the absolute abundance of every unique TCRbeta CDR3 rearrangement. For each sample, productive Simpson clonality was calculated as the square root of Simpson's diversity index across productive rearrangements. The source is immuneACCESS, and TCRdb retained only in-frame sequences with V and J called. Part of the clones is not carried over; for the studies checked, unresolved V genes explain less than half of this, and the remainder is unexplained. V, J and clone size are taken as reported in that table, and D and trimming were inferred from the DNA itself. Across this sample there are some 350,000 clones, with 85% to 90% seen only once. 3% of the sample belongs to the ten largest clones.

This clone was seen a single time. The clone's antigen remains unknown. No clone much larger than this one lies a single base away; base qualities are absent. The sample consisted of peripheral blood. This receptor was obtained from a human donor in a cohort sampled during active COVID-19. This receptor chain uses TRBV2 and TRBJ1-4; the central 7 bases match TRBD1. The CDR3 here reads CASREGANNEKLFF. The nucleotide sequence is TGTGCCAGCAGAGAGGGGGCCAATAATGAAAAACTGTTTTTT.